The 32 T cell receptor beta chains reported below all come from one sample, sequenced in a study of OX40 agonist ivuxolimab in advanced cancers. This table comes from immunoSEQ multiplex PCR, and its TCRdb copy is limited to in-frame clones, with some not included. The sample has 40,000 to 55,000 clones; just over 85% are singletons. Source: CD4+ or CD8+ T cells sorted from blood, taken in a trial of the OX40 agonist ivuxolimab. These receptors were collected from an adult with an advanced solid tumor such as melanoma, head and neck, liver or kidney cancer.

The chain uses TRBV7-6 and TRBJ2-5; D remains ambiguous. CDR1 is SGHVS and CDR2 is FNYEAQ in the germline V gene. The CDR3 totals 15 residues. V was shortened by 5 bases and J by 4 bases, with 17 bases between the two germline ends. This CDR3 reads CASSPPTVSGETQYF. The CDR3 DNA reads as TGTGCCAGCAGCCCGCCTACAGTTTCGGGAGAGACCCAGTACTTC.

CDR3 protein: CAWSVGHVEETQYF. CDR3 in DNA: TGTGCCTGGAGTGTAGGACACGTGGAGGAGACCCAGTACTTC. The chain has TRBV30 and TRBJ2-5; D may be TRBD1 (5 bases). The CDR3 covers 14 residues. The V and J ends lost 0 bases and 5 bases respectively, with 13 bases between them. Germline V gene lookup returns CDR1 GTSNPN and CDR2 SVGIG (reference sequence).

This clone appeared once. This chain joins TRBV11-2 and TRBJ1-1; no clear D gene. Trimming cost V 0 bases and J 0 bases, with 5 bases left between them. The length of the CDR3 is 14 residues. Germline values: CDR1 SGHAT, CDR2 FQNNGV. DNA for the CDR3: TGTGCCAGCAGCTTAGATCAGTTGAACACTGAAGCTTTCTTT. It codes for CASSLDQLNTEAFF.

The chain carries TRBV27 and TRBJ2-1; D remains ambiguous. Germline assignment: CDR1 MNHEY and CDR2 SMNVEV (reference sequence). Trimming removed 2 bases at V and 2 bases at J, with 16 bases between. The CDR3 consists of 17 residues. The CDR3 reads CASSLSVVRVAYNEQFF. CDR3 in DNA: TGTGCCAGCAGTTTAAGCGTCGTTAGGGTCGCCTACAATGAGCAGTTCTTC.

This rearrangement joins TRBV28 to TRBJ2-7, with a tentative D call TRBD2 (6 bases). The germline V gene encodes CDR1 MDHEN and CDR2 SYDVKM. The CDR3 extends over 15 amino acids. V lost 3 bases to trimming and J lost 2 bases, with 14 bases between them. The CDR3 coding sequence is TGTGCCAGCAGTTTTCTTGGCGGGGCCGCCTACGAGCAGTACTTC. Translated: CASSFLGGAAYEQYF.

The rearrangement uses TRBV5-1 and TRBJ1-4, with D unclear. The CDR3 covers 13 residues. Per germline, CDR1 SGHRS and CDR2 YFSETQ. Trimming left V 7 bases short and J 8 bases short, with 15 bases between. In nucleotides, the CDR3 is TGCGCCAGCTCCCCGGTTTTCCAGGAAAAACTGTTTTTT. Translating gives CASSPVFQEKLFF.

The V call is TRBV7-8, the J call TRBJ2-1; 8 bases are shared with TRBD1. V trimming: 1 base; J trimming: 9 bases; junction bases outside the gene matches: 11. This CDR3 is 16 amino acids long. Germline V gene data show CDR1 as SGHVS and CDR2 as FQNEAQ. DNA for the CDR3: TGTGCCAGCAGCTTAGTGGCGGACAGGGTTTTTAGTGAGCAGTTCTTC. It yields the protein CASSLVADRVFSEQFF.

This chain links TRBV7-2 with TRBJ2-3; D is unresolved. CDR3 length: 14 residues. The V end lost 4 bases, the J end lost 5 bases, and 13 bases lay between the germline ends. Germline V lookup: CDR1 SGHTA, CDR2 FQGNSA. CDR3 nucleotide sequence: TGTGCCAGCAGCTCCGCCCTAGTAGTAGATACGCAGTATTTT. The encoded protein is CASSSALVVDTQYF.

CDR3 DNA sequence: TGTGCCAGCAGTCCTGACATCTATGGCTACACCTTC. Its protein is CASSPDIYGYTF. The chain recombines TRBV28 with TRBJ1-2; the D is unclear. Trimming removed 5 bases from V and 4 bases from J, with 8 bases in between. Germline CDR1 is MDHEN and CDR2 is SYDVKM. This CDR3 has 12 residues.

Only one count was recorded for this clone. The chain joins TRBV2 to TRBJ1-4; D may be TRBD1 (5 bases). V gave up 6 bases and J gave up 8 bases, with 7 bases separating them. The CDR3 sequence is 11 residues long. Looked up from germline, CDR1 is SNHLY and CDR2 is FYNNEI. As DNA, the CDR3 is TGTGCCAGCAGACAGGCGGAAAAACTGTTTTTT. This translates into CASRQAEKLFF.

The genes are TRBV4-1 and TRBJ1-5; D gene ambiguous. Trimming removed 7 bases at V and 0 bases at J, with 13 bases between. The CDR3 contains 15 residues. Looked up from germline, CDR1 is MGHRA and CDR2 is YSYEKL. CDR3 region: CASKPTDISNQPQHF. DNA of the CDR3: TGCGCCAGCAAACCGACGGATATTAGCAATCAGCCCCAGCATTTT.

The V gene is TRBV19, the J gene TRBJ1-3; D call uncertain. The CDR3 is made up of 13 amino acids. Trimming removed 7 bases from V and 0 bases from J, with 7 bases in between. Germline V gene data show CDR1 as LNHDA and CDR2 as SQIVND (reference sequence). CDR3 sequence: CASKSVSGNTIYF. The CDR3 bases are TGTGCCAGTAAATCAGTCTCTGGAAACACCATATATTTT.

The chain recombines TRBV9 with TRBJ1-1, with D hard to call. The germline V and J ends were trimmed by 3 bases and 6 bases, with 15 bases remaining between them. Germline CDR1 is SGDLS and CDR2 is YYNGEE. The CDR3 length is 14 residues. The CDR3, as DNA: TGTGCCAGCAGCGCAGACGGTGGAGGAGCTGAAGCTTTCTTT. Its protein product is CASSADGGGAEAFF.

J is TRBJ2-5 and V is TRBV19; D uncertain. Trimming stripped 3 bases from V and 1 base from J, with 6 bases between. CDR1 and CDR2 from the germline V gene are LNHDA and SQIVND (reference sequence). The CDR3 covers 13 residues. The CDR3 is CASSIQIQETQYF. The CDR3 DNA is TGTGCCAGTAGTATCCAAATCCAAGAGACCCAGTACTTC.

The genes are TRBV18 and TRBJ1-4, with TRBD1 matching over 8 bases. This CDR3 comprises 13 residues. The V gene end was trimmed by 8 bases and the J gene end by 5 bases; junction bases not matched to a gene: 4. The germline gives CDR1 KGHSH, CDR2 LQKENI. The CDR3, as DNA: TGTGCCAGCGGACAGGGACAGAATGAAAAACTGTTTTTT. It encodes CASGQGQNEKLFF.

The chain couples TRBV7-2 to TRBJ1-1, with 9 nucleotides matching TRBD1. With 6 bases clipped from V and 11 bases from J, the junction kept 10 bases outside the gene matches. Germline lookup yields CDR1 SGHTA and CDR2 FQGNSA. The CDR3 loop spans 13 amino acids. CDR3 residues: CASRMDRGASAFF. In nucleotides, the CDR3 is TGTGCCAGCAGGATGGACAGGGGAGCTTCCGCTTTCTTT. Full variable domain (missing parts from reference TRBV7-2 and TRBJ1-1): GAGVSQSPSNKVTEKGKDVELRCDPISGHTALYWYRQSLGQGLEFLIYFQGNSAPDKSGLPSDRFSAERTGGSVSTLTIQRTQQEDSAVYLCASRMDRGASAFFGQGTRLTVV.

The chain couples TRBV11-2 to TRBJ2-3, with 7 positions matching TRBD2. Losses at the gene ends were 3 bases for V and 2 bases for J; bases not matched to a gene: 5. CDR1 SGHAT and CDR2 FQNNGV come from the germline V gene. The CDR3 is 15 amino acids. The CDR3 region has the DNA TGTGCCAGCAGCTTCCGCGGGGGTATCACAGATACGCAGTATTTT. Amino acids: CASSFRGGITDTQYF.

The CDR3 bases are TGTGCCAGTAGCGGGACAGCTAGTATTCAGCCCCAGCATTTT. Protein: CASSGTASIQPQHF. V is TRBV19 and J is TRBJ1-5; 7 bases are shared with TRBD1. Germline CDR1 and CDR2: LNHDA and SQIVND (reference sequence). CDR3 length equals 14 residues. Unmatched junction bases numbered 8, after V lost 6 bases and J lost 6 bases.

The chain employs TRBV7-2 and TRBJ2-7; a possible D gene is TRBD2 (6 bases). The length of the CDR3 is 13 residues. CDR1 SGHTA and CDR2 FQGNSA come from the germline V gene. The V end was cut by 6 bases, the J end by 2 bases, with 11 bases between. CDR3 nucleotide sequence: TGTGCCAGCAGACTAGCACGGGCCTACGAGCAGTACTTC. It specifies CASRLARAYEQYF.

The chain uses TRBV6-6 and TRBJ1-1, with 10 bases aligning to TRBD1. V dropped 5 bases and J dropped 1; count of bases not matched to a gene: 7. There are 16 residues in the CDR3. Looked up from germline, CDR1 is MNHNY and CDR2 is SVGAGI (reference sequence). DNA of the CDR3: TGTGCCAGCAGTAAGCCCGGGACAGGGGCGAACACTGAAGCTTTCTTT. This sequence encodes CASSKPGTGANTEAFF.

This clone was seen once. The chain couples TRBV7-9 to TRBJ2-3; possibly TRBD1 or TRBD2 for D (5 bases each). In germline, CDR1 is SEHNR, CDR2 FQNEAQ (reference sequence). The ends were cut back, 10 bases at V and 9 bases at J, with 17 bases in the middle. The CDR3 runs to 12 residues. The CDR3 is CATHQEGDTQYF. CDR3 DNA: TGTGCCACCCACCAAGAAGGGGACACGCAGTATTTT.

This chain uses TRBV30 with TRBJ1-2; 7 nucleotides line up with TRBD1. Germline loops: CDR1 GTSNPN, CDR2 SVGIG (reference sequence). The length of the CDR3 is 15 residues. V lost 3 bases and J lost 12; bases outside the gene matches: 19. DNA for the CDR3: TGTGCCTGGAGACCAGGGGGACTCAATCCAGTCTCGGACACCTTC. This sequence encodes CAWRPGGLNPVSDTF.

CDR3 in DNA: TGTGCCAGCAGTTTCTTGACCCTGCGGGGGGAGCTGTTTTTT. Amino acids: CASSFLTLRGELFF. The chain joins TRBV28 to TRBJ2-2; D gene ambiguous. Per germline, CDR1 MDHEN and CDR2 SYDVKM. The CDR3 runs 14 residues. The V end was cut by 3 bases, the J end by 8 bases, with 13 bases between.

This sequence joins TRBV18 and TRBJ2-3, with a weak D call TRBD2 (5 bases). Germline V gene lookup returns CDR1 KGHSH and CDR2 LQKENI. V was trimmed by 4 bases and J by 0 bases, leaving 8 bases between them. The CDR3 runs 14 residues. Here the CDR3 reads CASSLATSTDTQYF. In DNA, the CDR3 is TGTGCCAGCTCACTAGCGACTAGCACAGATACGCAGTATTTT.

The chain uses TRBV7-2 and TRBJ2-5; D unclear. Trimming took 5 bases from V and 2 from J, leaving 12 bases between them. The CDR3 has 14 amino acids. CDR1 is SGHTA and CDR2 is FQGNSA in the germline V gene. The CDR3 nucleotides are TGTGCCAGCAGCAGTAACGACTGGCAAGAGACCCAGTACTTC. It codes for CASSSNDWQETQYF.

The rearrangement joins TRBV10-1 to TRBJ1-2, with a weak D call TRBD1 (5 bases). This CDR3 is built from 17 residues. The V and J ends lost 3 bases and 3 bases respectively, with 20 bases between them. In germline, CDR1 is WNHNN, CDR2 SYGVQD (reference sequence). The CDR3 sequence: CASSDRGGGKGDYGYTF. CDR3 coding DNA: TGCGCCAGCAGTGATCGAGGAGGAGGGAAAGGGGACTATGGCTACACCTTC.

The genes are TRBV7-2 and TRBJ1-6; D unclear. The CDR3 sequence is 14 residues long. Germline V lookup: CDR1 SGHTA, CDR2 FQGNSA. V lost 5 bases and J lost 9, with 14 bases in between. In DNA, the CDR3 is TGTGCCAGCAGCGTGAAACCGAGCGGTTCACCCCTCCACTTT. Protein: CASSVKPSGSPLHF.

The V and J genes are TRBV5-4 and TRBJ2-2; 9 nucleotides agree with TRBD2. This CDR3 comprises 14 residues. The ends lost 6 bases at V and 6 bases at J; junction bases unmatched: 6. Germline CDR1 and CDR2: SGHNT and YYREEE (reference sequence). The CDR3: CASNKAGGAGELFF. The CDR3 DNA follows: TGTGCCAGCAATAAAGCGGGAGGTGCCGGGGAGCTGTTTTTT.

V usage is TRBV9 and J usage is TRBJ2-5; D possibly matches TRBD1 or TRBD2 (5 bases each). This CDR3 region has 15 residues. CDR1 is SGDLS, CDR2 YYNGEE, per germline. V gave up 7 bases and J gave up 5 bases, with 21 bases separating them. In nucleotides, the CDR3 is TGTGCCAGCTCCGCCTCGGGCCGGGGCGTTGAGACCCAGTACTTC. Encoded protein: CASSASGRGVETQYF.

The chain links TRBV2 to TRBJ1-2; TRBD1 matches at 9 bases. This CDR3 region has 13 residues. The trim removed 7 bases at V and 8 bases at J, leaving 8 bases unmatched. Germline assignment: CDR1 SNHLY and CDR2 FYNNEI. The CDR3, as DNA: TGTGCCAGCACCCAACAGGGGGCCTGGGGCTACACCTTC. Amino acids: CASTQQGAWGYTF.

J is TRBJ2-1 and V is TRBV18; no clear D. V was shortened by 6 bases and J by 0 bases, with 6 bases between the two germline ends. The CDR3 covers 13 residues. CDR1 and CDR2 (germline): KGHSH, LQKENI. Written as DNA, the CDR3 is TGTGCCAGCTCTACGAGCTCCTACAATGAGCAGTTCTTC. As protein: CASSTSSYNEQFF.

This chain connects TRBV6-1 to TRBJ2-7, with D perhaps TRBD1 (6 bases). Germline CDR1 MNHNS, CDR2 SASEGT. V was clipped by 1 base and J by 5 bases, with 12 bases between them. The CDR3 contains 14 residues. This chain's CDR3 is CASSEGRGGDEQYF. The CDR3 DNA reads TGTGCCAGCAGTGAAGGCAGGGGTGGCGACGAGCAGTACTTC.